This record covers a single T cell receptor (beta chain). Patients were newly diagnosed with stage II-IVA oral cavity squamous cell carcinoma without prior systemic or radiation treatment. The patients had HPV-negative, locally advanced oral cavity squamous cell carcinoma. The data were produced by immunoSEQ multiplex PCR, yet TCRdb's version contains in-frame clones alone and is incomplete. The table includes approximately 15,000 clones, 50% to 70% detected once. This entry comes from a study of neoadjuvant anti-PD-1 for oral cavity cancer. The TCR was taken from a person between 35 and 79 years old with oral cavity squamous cell carcinoma. The sample in question was PBMCs, obtained before nivolumab (anti-PD-1) treatment.

This chain's CDR3 is CASSSGGGGGLFF. The CDR3 nucleotides are TGCGCCAGCAGCTCCGGCGGTGGGGGCGGACTGTTTTTT. The chain is built from TRBV5-1 and TRBJ1-4; D is perhaps TRBD1 (6 bases). The CDR3 covers 13 residues. Germline CDR1 and CDR2: SGHRS and YFSETQ. V lost 3 bases to trimming and J lost 13 bases, with 16 bases between them.